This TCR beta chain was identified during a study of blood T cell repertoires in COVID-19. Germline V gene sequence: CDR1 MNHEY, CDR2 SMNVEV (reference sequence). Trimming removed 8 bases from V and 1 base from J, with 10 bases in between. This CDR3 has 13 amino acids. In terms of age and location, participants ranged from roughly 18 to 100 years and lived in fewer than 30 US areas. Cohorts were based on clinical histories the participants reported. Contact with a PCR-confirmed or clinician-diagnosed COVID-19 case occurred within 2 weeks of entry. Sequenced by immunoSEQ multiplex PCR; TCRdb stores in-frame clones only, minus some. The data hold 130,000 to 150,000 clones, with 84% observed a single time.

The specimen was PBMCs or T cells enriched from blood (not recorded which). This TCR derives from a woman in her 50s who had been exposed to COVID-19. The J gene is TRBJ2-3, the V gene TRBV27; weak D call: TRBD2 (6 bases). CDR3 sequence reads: CASGGFGTDTQYF. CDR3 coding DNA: TGTGCCAGCGGGGGGTTCGGCACAGATACGCAGTATTTT.